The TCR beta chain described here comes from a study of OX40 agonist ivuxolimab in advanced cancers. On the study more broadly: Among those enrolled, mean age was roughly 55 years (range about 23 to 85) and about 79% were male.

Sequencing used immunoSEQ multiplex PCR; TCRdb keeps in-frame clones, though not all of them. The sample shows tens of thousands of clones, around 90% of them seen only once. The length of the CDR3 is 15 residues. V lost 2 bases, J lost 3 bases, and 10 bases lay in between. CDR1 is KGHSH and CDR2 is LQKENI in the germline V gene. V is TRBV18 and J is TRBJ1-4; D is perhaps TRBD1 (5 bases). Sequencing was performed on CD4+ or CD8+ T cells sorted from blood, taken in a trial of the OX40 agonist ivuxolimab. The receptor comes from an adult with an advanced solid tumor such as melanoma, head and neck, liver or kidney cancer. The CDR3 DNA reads TGTGCCAGCTCACCAGTGACAGAGTCTAATGAAAAACTGTTTTTT. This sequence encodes CASSPVTESNEKLFF.